The 19 T cell receptor beta chains below were found in one sample sequenced in a study of blood T cell repertoires in COVID-19. Data came from immunoSEQ multiplex PCR; TCRdb stores just in-frame clones and leaves some out. The sample shows about 250,000 clones, approximately 85% of them seen only once. What was sequenced was PBMCs or T cells enriched from blood (not recorded which). These receptor sequences come from a woman between 45 and 65 years old who had been exposed to COVID-19.

This clone is a singleton in its sample. This chain joins TRBV5-4 and TRBJ1-5; maybe TRBD1 (5 bases). The V end lost 4 bases, the J end lost 4 bases, and 18 bases lay between the germline ends. CDR3 length: 16 amino acids. CDR1 is SGHNT and CDR2 is YYREEE in the germline V gene (reference sequence). The CDR3 protein is CASSQTGPGGNQPQHF. In DNA, the CDR3 is TGTGCCAGCAGCCAAACTGGACCTGGGGGGAATCAGCCCCAGCATTTT.

V usage is TRBV12-3 or TRBV12-4 and J usage is TRBJ2-6; unclear D gene. The CDR3 loop spans 12 amino acids. Between the trimmed V and J ends, which lost 3 bases and 5 bases, there was a span of 2 bases. Written as DNA, the CDR3 is TGTGCCAGCAGTTTTAGGGCCAACGTCCTGACTTTC. It is translated as CASSFRANVLTF.

The rearrangement uses TRBV28 and TRBJ2-7, with a possible D match to TRBD1 (7 bases). The CDR3 is 15 residues long. The germline gives CDR1 MDHEN, CDR2 SYDVKM. The germline V and J ends were trimmed by 6 bases and 3 bases, with 18 bases remaining between them. DNA for the CDR3: TGTGCCAGCAGCGGGGGACAGATCATACACTACGAGCAGTACTTC. It translates to CASSGGQIIHYEQYF.

V gene TRBV5-6 combines with J gene TRBJ2-1; 7 positions match TRBD2. The germline V gene encodes CDR1 SGHDT and CDR2 YYEEEE. V shed 3 bases and J 4 bases; nucleotides not matched to a gene: 13. CDR3 length equals 17 residues. The CDR3 nucleotides are TGTGCCAGCAGCTCTAAGCAGGGACTACTTCTTTACAATGAGCAGTTCTTC. Amino acid sequence: CASSSKQGLLLYNEQFF. The complete variable domain, with remaining parts taken from reference TRBV5-6 and TRBJ2-1, reads DAGVTQSPTHLIKTRGQQVTLRCSPKSGHDTVSWYQQALGQGPQFIFQYYEEEERQRGNFPDRFSGHQFPNYSSELNVNALLLGDSALYLCASSSKQGLLLYNEQFFGPGTRLTVL.

The sample holds a few counts of this clone. The chain carries TRBV10-3 and TRBJ1-2; D uncertain. The CDR3 has 13 residues. Germline V gives CDR1 ENHRY, CDR2 SYGVKD. With 4 bases removed from V and 6 bases from J, the gap between germline ends came to 12 bases. The CDR3 protein is CAISVRRVDGYTF. DNA of the CDR3: TGTGCCATCAGTGTAAGACGGGTCGATGGCTACACCTTC.

The rearrangement uses TRBV7-2 and TRBJ2-5, with TRBD2 identical over 8 bases. Per the germline V gene, CDR1 is SGHTA and CDR2 is FQGNSA. The trim removed 1 base at V and 2 bases at J, leaving 6 bases unmatched. The CDR3 is 16 amino acids. CDR3 bases: TGTGCCAGCAGCTTAGGGCCGGGGGGGCGGCAAGAGACCCAGTACTTC. It specifies CASSLGPGGRQETQYF.

The count of this clone is one. The chain recombines TRBV7-2 with TRBJ1-4, with 8 bases fitting TRBD1. J lost 7 bases, V lost 4 bases, and 8 bases had no gene match. CDR3 size: 15 residues. Germline CDR1 reads SGHTA; CDR2 reads FQGNSA. The CDR3 sequence is CASSSSGTGGEKLFF. The CDR3 nucleotides are TGTGCCAGCAGCTCCTCCGGGACAGGAGGTGAAAAACTGTTTTTT.

The V call is TRBV27, the J call TRBJ1-6; the D gene is possibly TRBD1 (6 bases). The V end was cut by 5 bases, the J end by 9 bases, with 11 bases between. The germline V gene has CDR1 MNHEY and CDR2 SMNVEV (reference sequence). This CDR3 contains 13 residues. The CDR3 sequence: CASSLQGPSPLHF. Here the CDR3 DNA reads TGTGCCAGCAGTCTCCAGGGGCCTTCACCCCTCCACTTT.

The V and J genes are TRBV29-1 and TRBJ1-1; a possible D gene is TRBD1 (5 bases). The V end was cut by 3 bases, the J end by 7 bases, with 12 bases between. The CDR3 is 12 residues long. Per the germline V gene, CDR1 is SQVTM and CDR2 is ANQGSEA. CDR3 DNA sequence: TGCAGCGTTGAGGGGCAGAATAATGAAGCTTTCTTT. It yields the protein CSVEGQNNEAFF.

The chain joins TRBV6-5 to TRBJ1-6; D is uncertain. This CDR3 is 11 amino acids long. V lost 7 bases, J lost 14 bases, and 12 bases lay in between. Germline lookup yields CDR1 MNHEY and CDR2 SVGAGI. The DNA for the CDR3 is TGTGCCAGCACCGCCGGACTTGCCCTCCACTTT. Translation: CASTAGLALHF.

The chain carries TRBV5-6 and TRBJ1-2; D gene unclear. CDR3 size: 19 residues. Trimming stripped 4 bases from V and 2 bases from J, with 27 bases between. Looked up from germline, CDR1 is SGHDT and CDR2 is YYEEEE. The CDR3 loop is CASSRIRVGGLNENYGYTF. Here the CDR3 DNA reads TGTGCCAGCAGCCGGATCCGGGTTGGAGGACTGAATGAAAACTATGGCTACACCTTC.

The rearrangement joins TRBV15 to TRBJ1-2, with 10 bases lining up with TRBD1. Germline trimming cut 1 base from V and 4 bases from J; bases unmatched to any gene: 9. In germline, CDR1 is LNHNV, CDR2 YYDKDF (reference sequence). This CDR3 comprises 17 residues. DNA of the CDR3: TGTGCCACCAGCAGAGGTACCTCCGGGACAGGGGCCTATGGCTACACCTTC. It translates to CATSRGTSGTGAYGYTF. The whole variable domain, remainder taken from reference TRBV15 and TRBJ1-2, is DAMVIQNPRYQVTQFGKPVTLSCSQTLNHNVMYWYQQKSSQAPKLLFHYYDKDFNNEADTPDNFQSRRPNTSFCFLDIRSPGLGDTAMYLCATSRGTSGTGAYGYTFGSGTRLTVV.

The V and J genes are TRBV14 and TRBJ2-7; D is unresolved. Germline V gene lookup returns CDR1 SGHDN and CDR2 FVKESK. There are 13 residues in the CDR3. V lost 4 bases, J lost 1 base, and 8 bases lay in between. CDR3 DNA: TGTGCCAGCAGCCCGGTTAGTTCCTACGAGCAGTACTTC. This sequence encodes CASSPVSSYEQYF.

V gene TRBV18 combines with J gene TRBJ1-1; D is perhaps TRBD1 (6 bases). The CDR3 has 16 amino acids. CDR1 is KGHSH and CDR2 is LQKENI in the germline V gene. V lost 1 base and J 0 bases, leaving 12 bases between the germline ends. This CDR3 reads CASSPLAGELNTEAFF. The CDR3 bases are TGTGCCAGCTCACCACTGGCAGGGGAGCTGAACACTGAAGCTTTCTTT.

The chain employs TRBV6-2 or TRBV6-3 and TRBJ1-1; D unresolved. Germline V gene lookup returns CDR1 MNHEY and CDR2 SVGEGT. The CDR3 is 13 residues long. V lost 6 bases, J lost 4 bases, and 12 bases lay in between. Here the CDR3 DNA reads TGTGCCAGCAGCCCCCGGGGAGTCACTGAAGCTTTCTTT. It encodes CASSPRGVTEAFF.

The V and J genes are TRBV5-6 and TRBJ2-1; D uncertain. V was cut by 3 bases and J by 7 bases, with 5 bases left in between. The CDR3 is 11 residues long. The V gene's germline CDR1 is SGHDT and CDR2 YYEEEE. The CDR3 reads CASSYQNEQFF. The CDR3, as DNA: TGTGCCAGCAGCTACCAGAATGAGCAGTTCTTC.

The chain recombines TRBV2 with TRBJ2-3, with TRBD1 as a possible D gene (6 bases). The V end lost 8 bases, the J end lost 1 base, and 10 bases lay between the germline ends. Per the germline V gene, CDR1 is SNHLY and CDR2 is FYNNEI. The CDR3 is 13 amino acids. The CDR3 DNA follows: TGTGCCAGCCGGGCAGGGGGCACAGATACGCAGTATTTT. Protein sequence: CASRAGGTDTQYF.

J is TRBJ2-7 and V is TRBV7-2; D unresolved. V shed 0 bases and J shed 7 bases, with 10 bases lying between them. The length of the CDR3 is 13 residues. Germline CDR1 and CDR2: SGHTA and FQGNSA. CDR3 DNA sequence: TGTGCCAGCAGCTTAGCGCGAGGTAGGGAGCAGTACTTC. Protein sequence: CASSLARGREQYF.

The V and J genes are TRBV6-5 and TRBJ1-5; D uncertain. CDR3 length: 15 residues. The germline gives CDR1 MNHEY, CDR2 SVGAGI. Trimming cost V 6 bases and J 4 bases, with 16 bases left between them. CDR3 sequence: CASSRSALLNQPQHF. CDR3 nucleotides: TGTGCCAGCAGCCGAAGCGCACTTCTAAATCAGCCCCAGCATTTT.